What follows is one TCR beta chain and its context. The target antigen is unknown. Sequenced by immunoSEQ multiplex PCR; TCRdb stores in-frame clones only, minus some. The table includes over 150,000 clones, approximately 80% detected once. Germline CDR1 and CDR2: SEHNR and FQNEAQ (reference sequence). This CDR3 contains 14 residues. Germline trimming cut 3 bases from V and 9 bases from J; bases unmatched to any gene: 2. These data come from a study of cytotoxic CD8 clonotypes in ibrutinib-treated CLL. Study-wide context: In all, roughly 11 patients were relapsed/refractory, about 15 were treatment-naive and about 17 were IGHV unmutated. Among the samples, the mean was 255,043 productive templates and roughly 100,000 productive rearrangements. Study findings and constraints: An increase in clonality occurred at ibrutinib response, followed by a return toward baseline at progression.

This sequence joins TRBV7-9 and TRBJ1-6, with TRBD1 matching over 10 bases. The material sequenced was PBMCs, taken after 12 months of ibrutinib treatment. This TCR was sampled from a human donor with chronic lymphocytic leukemia. CDR3 sequence (DNA): TGTGCCAGCAGCTTGGGACAGGGGACTTCACCCCTCCACTTT. Encoded protein: CASSLGQGTSPLHF.